The clone carrying this T cell receptor (beta chain) was counted a few times. Its antigen is as yet unknown. The data belong to a study of neoadjuvant anti-PD-1 for oral cavity cancer. As for the study in general: Most patients had three to four biweekly doses of 3 mg/kg nivolumab before resection. Study-wide results and limits: With a few patients per group, TCR findings need larger cohorts. Higher pretreatment Treg/Th17 ratios tracked higher pretreatment blood clonality.

The patients had HPV-negative, locally advanced oral cavity squamous cell carcinoma. Clones were read by immunoSEQ multiplex PCR, and TCRdb kept only the in-frame ones, dropping some. The table includes roughly 15,000 clones, roughly 66% detected once. The specimen was PBMCs, collected before nivolumab (anti-PD-1) treatment. The receptor was isolated from a person aged 35-79 years with oral cavity squamous cell carcinoma.

The CDR3 DNA reads as TGTGCCTGGAGGGGACTAGGGTGGCAGCAGTACTTC. Translating gives CAWRGLGWQQYF. V usage is TRBV30 and J usage is TRBJ2-7; 8 bases fit TRBD2. After removal of 3 bases from V and 8 bases from J, the junction contained 6 bases not matched to a gene. Germline CDR1 reads GTSNPN; CDR2 reads SVGIG (reference sequence). The CDR3 runs 12 residues.